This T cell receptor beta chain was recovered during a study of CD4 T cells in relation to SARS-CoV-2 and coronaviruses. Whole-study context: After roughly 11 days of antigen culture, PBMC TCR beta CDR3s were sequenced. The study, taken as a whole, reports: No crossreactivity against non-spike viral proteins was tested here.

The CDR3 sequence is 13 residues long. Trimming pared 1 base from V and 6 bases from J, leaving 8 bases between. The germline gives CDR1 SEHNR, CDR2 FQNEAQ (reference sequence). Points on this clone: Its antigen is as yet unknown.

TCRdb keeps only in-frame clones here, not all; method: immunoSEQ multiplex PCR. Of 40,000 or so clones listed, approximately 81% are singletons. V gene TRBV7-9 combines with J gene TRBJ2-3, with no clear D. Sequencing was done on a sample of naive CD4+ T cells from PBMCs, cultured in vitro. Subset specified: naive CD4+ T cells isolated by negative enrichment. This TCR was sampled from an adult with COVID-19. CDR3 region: CASSLGLRDTQYF. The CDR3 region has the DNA TGTGCCAGCAGCTTAGGACTCAGGGATACGCAGTATTTT.